This T cell receptor (beta chain) was retrieved from a study of Ad26.COV2.S vaccination and SARS-CoV-2 variants. Overall study: As a participant in COV1001, the donor was in the Ad26.COV2.S trial arm. Study-wide results and limits: Substantial response breadth was reportedly seen for spike-specific CD8+ and CD4+ T cells after vaccination. Recipients of either vaccine or placebo displayed similar breadth of non-spike TCRs.

The treatment: 15 to 20 received Ad26.COV2.S at low or high dose, single or two shots; 5 received placebo; per-sample allocation not given. Vaccine and placebo recipients were sampled on day 63 after the first injection. Immunization relied on an Ad26 vector, which expressed Wuhan-strain SARS-CoV-2 spike. Clones were sequenced by immunoSEQ multiplex PCR, and TCRdb holds only the in-frame ones, with some missing. This table has hundreds of thousands of clones, roughly 90% appearing once. Of note for this clone: Its target is unknown.

Germline trimming cut 2 bases from V and 5 bases from J; bases unmatched to any gene: 9. This CDR3 has 15 residues. The germline V gene has CDR1 SGDLS and CDR2 YYNGEE. The input for sequencing was peripheral blood, taken in a trial of Ad26.COV2.S vaccine versus placebo. The sequence was collected from a person aged 18-65 years who received the Ad26.COV2.S COVID-19 vaccine or a placebo. The chain is built from TRBV9 and TRBJ1-2, with 7 bases that match TRBD1. The CDR3 here is CASSVDRVIDYGYTF. Written as DNA, the CDR3 is TGTGCCAGCAGCGTTGACAGGGTGATCGATTATGGCTACACCTTC.